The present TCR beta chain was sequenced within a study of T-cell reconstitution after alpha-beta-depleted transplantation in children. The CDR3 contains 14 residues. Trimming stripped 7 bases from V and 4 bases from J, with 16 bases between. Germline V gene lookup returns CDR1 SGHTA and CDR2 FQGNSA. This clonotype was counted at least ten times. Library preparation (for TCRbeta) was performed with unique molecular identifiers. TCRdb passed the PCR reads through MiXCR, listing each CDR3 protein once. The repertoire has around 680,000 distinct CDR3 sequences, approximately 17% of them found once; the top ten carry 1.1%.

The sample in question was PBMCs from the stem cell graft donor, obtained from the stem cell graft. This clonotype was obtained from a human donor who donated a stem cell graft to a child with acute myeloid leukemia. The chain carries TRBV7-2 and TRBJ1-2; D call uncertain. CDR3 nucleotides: TGTGCCAGCACCCGCAGGCGGAGTCCCTATGGCTACACCTTC. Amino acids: CASTRRRSPYGYTF.